The rows below give T cell receptor beta chains drawn from one sample of a study of blood T cell repertoires in COVID-19. Assay used: immunoSEQ multiplex PCR; TCRdb lists only in-frame clones, some missing. Of under 40,000 clones in the sample, around 87% are singletons; the top ten hold about an eighth. Sequencing was carried out using peripheral blood. Every receptor here comes from a man aged 60 to 75 with active COVID-19. The CDR3 runs from the conserved cysteine through the conserved F or W. D genes are given only for firm matches. Clone size is shown for a subset of rows, as once, few, many or a class of expanded clone.

j_gene: TRBJ2-3
v_gene: TRBV27
d_gene: TRBD2
abundance: -
CDR3aa: CASSLSGSGTDTQYF

j_gene: TRBJ2-2
v_gene: TRBV19
d_gene: TRBD1
abundance: -
CDR3aa: CASSDDRGLWELFF

j_gene: TRBJ1-1
v_gene: TRBV19
d_gene: -
abundance: -
CDR3aa: CASSTGMNTEAFF

j_gene: TRBJ2-1
v_gene: TRBV11-1
d_gene: TRBD2
abundance: -
CDR3aa: CASSFGTRSNEQFF

j_gene: TRBJ2-7
v_gene: TRBV29-1
d_gene: -
abundance: -
CDR3aa: CSVEGTDSYEQYF

j_gene: TRBJ1-3
v_gene: TRBV7-6
d_gene: -
abundance: -
CDR3aa: CASSASSSGNTIYF

j_gene: TRBJ2-7
v_gene: TRBV30
d_gene: TRBD2
abundance: once
CDR3aa: CAWSSRDYSYEQYF

j_gene: TRBJ2-1
v_gene: TRBV7-8
d_gene: TRBD2
abundance: few
CDR3aa: CASSYRLAGGDEQFF

j_gene: TRBJ1-5
v_gene: TRBV6-2/TRBV6-3
d_gene: TRBD1
abundance: -
CDR3aa: CASSGTGYSNQPQHF

j_gene: TRBJ2-1
v_gene: TRBV3-1/TRBV3-2
d_gene: -
abundance: -
CDR3aa: CASSQLPSGNEQFF

j_gene: TRBJ1-3
v_gene: TRBV6-6
d_gene: -
abundance: -
CDR3aa: CASQTASGNTIYF

j_gene: TRBJ2-3
v_gene: TRBV23-1
d_gene: -
abundance: -
CDR3aa: CASARGQKQADTQYF

j_gene: TRBJ2-2
v_gene: TRBV2
d_gene: -
abundance: -
CDR3aa: CASSERASGTGELFF

j_gene: TRBJ2-6
v_gene: TRBV15
d_gene: -
abundance: -
CDR3aa: CATSRAPGELSGANVLTF

j_gene: TRBJ2-2
v_gene: TRBV7-2
d_gene: -
abundance: -
CDR3aa: CASSLGRVPGELFF

j_gene: TRBJ1-1
v_gene: TRBV5-1
d_gene: TRBD1
abundance: -
CDR3aa: CASSLEGGSYLAFF

j_gene: TRBJ2-6
v_gene: TRBV29-1
d_gene: -
abundance: few
CDR3aa: CSVEDRTGPGANVLTF

j_gene: TRBJ2-7
v_gene: TRBV29-1
d_gene: TRBD2
abundance: -
CDR3aa: CSVQSGIYEQYF

j_gene: TRBJ2-2
v_gene: TRBV19
d_gene: -
abundance: -
CDR3aa: CASSISAATGELFF

j_gene: TRBJ2-2
v_gene: TRBV9
d_gene: TRBD2
abundance: once
CDR3aa: CASDSGGPSTGELFF

j_gene: TRBJ2-7
v_gene: TRBV5-5
d_gene: TRBD1
abundance: once
CDR3aa: CASSKGQDNEQYF

j_gene: TRBJ2-1
v_gene: TRBV11-1
d_gene: TRBD2
abundance: few
CDR3aa: CASSLSPTSDDEQFF

j_gene: TRBJ2-7
v_gene: TRBV7-2
d_gene: TRBD1
abundance: few
CDR3aa: CASSLTGGFSYEQYF

j_gene: TRBJ1-3
v_gene: TRBV7-9
d_gene: -
abundance: few
CDR3aa: CASSPTLEGNTIYF

j_gene: TRBJ1-3
v_gene: TRBV27
d_gene: TRBD1
abundance: few
CDR3aa: CASSFGTGGNTIYF

j_gene: TRBJ2-7
v_gene: TRBV5-1
d_gene: -
abundance: -
CDR3aa: CASSLEQGVHEQYF

j_gene: TRBJ1-1
v_gene: TRBV6-5
d_gene: -
abundance: -
CDR3aa: CASSRPFGNTEAFF

j_gene: TRBJ2-3
v_gene: TRBV20-1
d_gene: TRBD1
abundance: -
CDR3aa: CSASGTGLEYF

j_gene: TRBJ2-2
v_gene: TRBV6-5
d_gene: TRBD1
abundance: -
CDR3aa: CASSDRLYTGELFF

j_gene: TRBJ2-5
v_gene: TRBV7-9
d_gene: -
abundance: -
CDR3aa: CASSLGVVEETQYF